This T cell receptor (beta chain) is from a study of blood T cell dynamics during melanoma immunotherapy. The study's findings and limits: The study could not tell melanoma-specific clones from general immune activation.

Time point: week 3, after first cycle of checkpoint inhibitor. Sequencing used immunoSEQ multiplex PCR; TCRdb keeps in-frame clones, though not all of them. The sample consists of 8,800 or so clones, 85% of them appearing once. Details on this clone: What it binds is unknown.

This TCR derives from a human donor with melanoma. The input for sequencing was blood, taken from a patient treated with checkpoint blockade.

The CDR3 nucleotides read TGTGCCAGCAGGGGACGATTGGTCACAGATACGCAGTATTTT. Its protein product is CASRGRLVTDTQYF. The gene calls are TRBV27 and TRBJ2-3; D is perhaps TRBD1 or TRBD2 (5 bases each). CDR3 length: 14 residues. Looked up from germline, CDR1 is MNHEY and CDR2 is SMNVEV (reference sequence). V lost 6 bases to trimming and J lost 2 bases, with 12 bases between them.